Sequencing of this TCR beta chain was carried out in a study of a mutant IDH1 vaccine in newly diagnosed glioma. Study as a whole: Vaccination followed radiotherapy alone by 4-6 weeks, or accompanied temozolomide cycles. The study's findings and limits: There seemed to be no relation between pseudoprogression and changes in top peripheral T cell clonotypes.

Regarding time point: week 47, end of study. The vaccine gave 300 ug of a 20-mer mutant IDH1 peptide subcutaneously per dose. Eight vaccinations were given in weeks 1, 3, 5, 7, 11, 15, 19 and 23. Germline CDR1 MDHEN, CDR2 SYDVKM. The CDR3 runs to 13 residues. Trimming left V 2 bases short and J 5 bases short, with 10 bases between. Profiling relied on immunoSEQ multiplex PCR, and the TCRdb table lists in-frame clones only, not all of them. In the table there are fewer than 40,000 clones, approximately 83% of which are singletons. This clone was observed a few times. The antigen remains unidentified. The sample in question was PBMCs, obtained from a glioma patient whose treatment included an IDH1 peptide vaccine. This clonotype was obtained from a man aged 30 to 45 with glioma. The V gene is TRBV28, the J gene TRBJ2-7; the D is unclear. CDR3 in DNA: TGTGCCAGCAGTTTAGCCATCAGCGACGAGCAGTACTTC. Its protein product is CASSLAISDEQYF.